The 6 T cell receptor beta chains reported below all come from one sample, sequenced in a study of patients and donors after allogeneic stem cell transplantation. TCRdb fed the RT-PCR reads into MiXCR, producing one record per CDR3 protein. Altogether 920,000 or so distinct CDR3 sequences are present, more than 15% being singletons, with the ten largest covering 5% to 6.5%. The sequencing sample was made of blood, either unsorted or a sorted T cell fraction (not recorded which). The receptor set was obtained from a human donor who was either an allogeneic HSCT recipient or a stem cell or donor lymphocyte infusion donor (not recorded which). It is not recorded whose cells these are; they may come from a transplant donor.

This chain links TRBV20-1 with TRBJ2-1; weak D call: TRBD1 (5 bases). This CDR3 is built from 13 residues. Per the germline V gene, CDR1 is DFQATT and CDR2 is SNEGSKA (reference sequence). Trimming removed 6 bases from V and 9 bases from J, with 18 bases in between. CDR3 bases: TGCAGTGCCACCCCGACAGTGCAGGGTGAGCAGTTCTTC. It encodes CSATPTVQGEQFF.

This clonotype was observed a handful of times. The genes are TRBV6-1 and TRBJ1-6, with TRBD1 matching over 7 bases. The germline gives CDR1 MNHNS, CDR2 SASEGT. The junction had 7 bases not matched to a gene; V was cut back by 6 bases and J by 8 bases. The CDR3 is made up of 14 amino acids. The CDR3 DNA reads as TGTGCCAGCAGACTAACAGGGGCGGATTCACCCCTCCACTTT. Amino acids: CASRLTGADSPLHF.

This clonotype was seen a handful of times. This chain joins TRBV27 and TRBJ2-7; 8 nucleotides align to TRBD2. CDR3 length: 16 amino acids. CDR1 is MNHEY, CDR2 SMNVEV, per germline (reference sequence). Unmatched junction bases numbered 6, after V lost 2 bases and J lost 0 bases. In DNA form, the CDR3 reads TGTGCCAGCAGTTTAGTCCCGACTAGCGCCTCCTACGAGCAGTACTTC. Amino acids: CASSLVPTSASYEQYF.

V is TRBV5-6 and J is TRBJ2-1; 11 bases line up with TRBD2. CDR1 and CDR2 (germline): SGHDT, YYEEEE. The junction had 11 bases not matched to a gene; V was cut back by 5 bases and J by 4 bases. The CDR3 sequence is 17 residues long. CDR3: CASSPALTSGKYNEQFF. The CDR3 bases are TGTGCCAGCAGTCCCGCGCTGACTAGCGGGAAGTACAATGAGCAGTTCTTC.

The chain recombines TRBV20-1 with TRBJ2-5; perhaps TRBD2 as D (6 bases). V was shortened by 0 bases and J by 4 bases, with 15 bases between the two germline ends. The CDR3 has 15 amino acids. Germline assignment: CDR1 DFQATT and CDR2 SNEGSKA (reference sequence). CDR3 coding DNA: TGCAGTGCTAGAGATGATAGGCGGCGGGGAGAGACCCAGTACTTC. Translating gives CSARDDRRRGETQYF.

This clonotype has only a few counts. The J gene is TRBJ2-1, the V gene TRBV29-1; 7 nucleotides match TRBD2. There are 12 residues in the CDR3. Trimming removed 4 bases from V and 9 bases from J; junction bases left unmatched: 6. Per germline, CDR1 SQVTM and CDR2 ANQGSEA. The CDR3 loop reads CSVGSLAAEQFF. The CDR3 nucleotides read TGCAGCGTTGGGTCCCTAGCGGCTGAGCAGTTCTTC.